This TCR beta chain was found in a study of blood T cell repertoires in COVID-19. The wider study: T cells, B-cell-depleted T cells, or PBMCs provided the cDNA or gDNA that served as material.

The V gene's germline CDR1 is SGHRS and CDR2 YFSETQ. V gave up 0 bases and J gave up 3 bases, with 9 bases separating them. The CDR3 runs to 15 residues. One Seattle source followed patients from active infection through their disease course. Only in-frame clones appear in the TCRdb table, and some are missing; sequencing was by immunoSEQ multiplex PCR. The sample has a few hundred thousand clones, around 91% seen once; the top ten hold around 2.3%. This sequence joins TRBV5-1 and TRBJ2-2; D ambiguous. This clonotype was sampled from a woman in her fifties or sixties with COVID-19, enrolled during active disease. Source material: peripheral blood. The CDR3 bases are TGCGCCAGCAGCTTGGCCGGCCTAGACACCGGGGAGCTGTTTTTT. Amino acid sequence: CASSLAGLDTGELFF.